Below are 14 T cell receptor beta chains sequenced from a single sample in a study of response to subunit inactivated influenza vaccine (dated by TCRdb to 2016 to 2018). Library generation was performed with RT-PCR. Instrument used: Illumina HiSeq 2500. The public reads were reprocessed in TCRdb via fastp at Q25 and MiXCR, keeping in-frame beta chains. Here each entry gathers all rows of one CDR3 protein and keeps the most common genes and DNA. Across this sample there are about 190,000 distinct CDR3 sequences, with roughly 14% seen only once. The ten largest clones capture approximately 24% of the sample. The starting material was CD8+ T cells sorted from PBMCs, obtained 5 to 6 days after vaccination. The origin of the receptors is a man in his fifties who received an inactivated influenza vaccine. Donor details come from another sample of the same person, matched by shared clones.

This clonotype has only a few counts. The rearrangement links TRBV27 to TRBJ2-7, with 13 bases that match TRBD2. This CDR3 comprises 21 residues. Germline values: CDR1 MNHEY, CDR2 SMNVEV (reference sequence). V shed 3 bases and J 1 base; nucleotides not matched to a gene: 18. CDR3: CASSFLNSFTSGGASSYEQYF. DNA of the CDR3: TGTGCCAGCAGTTTCCTCAACTCTTTTACTAGCGGGGGGGCTAGTTCCTACGAGCAGTACTTC.

This chain uses TRBV12-3 or TRBV12-4 with TRBJ1-3; D call uncertain. V shed 1 base and J shed 0 bases, with 7 bases lying between them. This CDR3 region has 15 residues. The CDR3 DNA follows: TGTGCCAGCAGTTTAGGCCGCTACTCTGGAAACACCATATATTTT. It translates to CASSLGRYSGNTIYF.

This clonotype came up a few times. The chain has TRBV7-6 and TRBJ2-7, with unresolved D. Germline assignment: CDR1 SGHVS and CDR2 FNYEAQ. Between the trimmed V and J ends, which lost 1 base and 5 bases, there was a span of 9 bases. The CDR3 is 13 amino acids. The CDR3 region has the DNA TGTGCCAGCAGCTTAGGGGTCAACGACGAGCAGTACTTC. Protein sequence: CASSLGVNDEQYF.

This clonotype was found a few times. In nucleotides, the CDR3 is TGCGCCAGCAGCCAAGAAGACGTCCGAGGGTATGGCTACACCTTC. Its translation: CASSQEDVRGYGYTF. The V call is TRBV4-3, the J call TRBJ1-2; D remains unclear. Trimming removed 0 bases at V and 5 bases at J, with 13 bases between. This CDR3 comprises 15 residues. Germline CDR1 is LGHNA and CDR2 is YSLEER.

This chain connects TRBV27 to TRBJ2-7; the D gene is possibly TRBD1 (6 bases). Germline CDR1 is MNHEY and CDR2 is SMNVEV (reference sequence). This CDR3 comprises 16 residues. V was shortened by 3 bases and J by 2 bases, with 17 bases between the two germline ends. For the CDR3, the DNA is TGTGCCAGCAGTTTGCTGGGGACACAGACTCCCTACGAGCAGTACTTC. This encodes CASSLLGTQTPYEQYF.

This clonotype came up a few times. The chain uses TRBV4-1 and TRBJ2-7, with D unclear. V was cut by 4 bases and J by 0 bases, with 10 bases left in between. The CDR3 loop spans 14 amino acids. Looked up from germline, CDR1 is MGHRA and CDR2 is YSYEKL. This chain's CDR3 is CASSLTETSYEQYF. CDR3 in DNA: TGCGCCAGCAGCCTTACTGAAACCTCCTACGAGCAGTACTTC.

This sequence joins TRBV7-9 and TRBJ1-4, with 10 positions matching TRBD1. Germline V gene lookup returns CDR1 SEHNR and CDR2 FQNEAQ (reference sequence). The CDR3 runs to 16 residues. The V segment lost 5 bases and the J segment 4 bases; nucleotides outside the gene matches: 7. The CDR3 sequence: CASSQDRGSDNEKLFF. CDR3 DNA: TGTGCCAGCAGCCAGGACAGGGGGTCTGATAATGAAAAACTGTTTTTT.

The table lists this clonotype with a few counts. The chain couples TRBV7-2 to TRBJ2-7; 8 bases line up with TRBD2. The germline V gene has CDR1 SGHTA and CDR2 FQGNSA. The CDR3 totals 19 residues. The J segment lost 0 bases and the V segment lost 0 bases, leaving 13 bases of the junction unmatched. CDR3 amino acids: CASSLAPLQREPNSYEQYF. The CDR3 DNA reads TGTGCCAGCAGCTTAGCCCCCCTGCAGCGGGAGCCAAACTCCTACGAGCAGTACTTC.

The chain couples TRBV7-8 to TRBJ2-1; D not certain. Deletions cut 5 bases from V and 8 bases from J, with 10 bases between. The CDR3 spans 12 residues. CDR1 is SGHVS, CDR2 FQNEAQ, per germline. DNA of the CDR3: TGTGCCAGCAGCCTGGGCCTCGATGAGCAGTTCTTC. This translates into CASSLGLDEQFF.

This clonotype was counted many times. The chain links TRBV7-8 to TRBJ2-3; no firm D call. The CDR3 is made up of 12 amino acids. V gave up 5 bases and J gave up 2 bases, with 5 bases separating them. Germline values: CDR1 SGHVS, CDR2 FQNEAQ. The CDR3 reads CASSRNTDTQYF. The CDR3 DNA reads as TGTGCCAGCAGCCGAAACACAGATACGCAGTATTTT. The whole variable domain, filled in from reference TRBV7-8 and TRBJ2-3, reads GAGVSQSPRYKVAKRGQDVALRCDPISGHVSLFWYQQALGQGPEFLTYFQNEAQLDKSGLPSDRFFAERPEGSVSTLKIQRTQQEDSAVYLCASSRNTDTQYFGPGTRLTVL.

The chain combines TRBV6-5 with TRBJ2-5; D remains unclear. With 0 bases removed from V and 5 bases from J, the gap between germline ends came to 10 bases. The V gene's germline CDR1 is MNHEY and CDR2 SVGAGI. This CDR3 contains 14 residues. DNA of the CDR3: TGTGCCAGCAGTTACTCGTTAGCTTTGGAGACCCAGTACTTC. It translates to CASSYSLALETQYF.

Only a few counts were recorded for this clonotype. The chain uses TRBV28 and TRBJ1-1; TRBD1 matches 7 bases. The junction had 11 bases not matched to a gene; V was cut back by 5 bases and J by 5 bases. CDR3 size: 15 residues. Germline CDR1 MDHEN, CDR2 SYDVKM. This CDR3 is CASSPPTGWNTEAFF. The CDR3 nucleotides read TGTGCCAGCAGTCCTCCGACAGGGTGGAATACTGAAGCTTTCTTT.

There are a few counts of this clonotype. The chain joins TRBV7-9 to TRBJ1-2; 8 positions match TRBD1. Germline assignment: CDR1 SEHNR and CDR2 FQNEAQ (reference sequence). V lost 3 bases, J lost 3 bases, and 3 bases stayed unmatched. The CDR3 has 14 amino acids. The CDR3 loop reads CASSLGQAYYGYTF. The CDR3 coding sequence is TGTGCCAGCAGCTTGGGACAGGCCTACTATGGCTACACCTTC.

This clonotype was detected many times. The genes are TRBV5-1 and TRBJ2-1; TRBD2 matches 7 bases. The V gene end was trimmed by 6 bases and the J gene end by 8 bases; junction bases not matched to a gene: 5. The CDR3 loop spans 12 amino acids. CDR1 is SGHRS and CDR2 is YFSETQ in the germline V gene. The CDR3 spells CASKRAGYEQFF. The CDR3 DNA follows: TGCGCCAGCAAAAGAGCGGGGTATGAGCAGTTCTTC.